These 25 T cell receptor beta chains came from one sample sequenced in a study of blood T cell repertoires in COVID-19 (dated by TCRdb to about 2020). The library was obtained by the immunoSEQ multiplex PCR assay. TCRdb holds this immuneACCESS table with in-frame rearrangements only. Some clones are missing; in checked studies, unresolved V genes explain under half, and the rest has no known cause. In all, the sample holds about 200,000 clones, and less than 85% of those were seen once. 18% of the sample goes to the ten largest clones. The sequenced material came from PBMCs or T cells enriched from blood (not recorded which). The source of these receptors is a man aged 40-49 years who had recovered from COVID-19.

The chain has TRBV7-8 and TRBJ1-5; the D is unclear. Trimming pared 5 bases from V and 2 bases from J, leaving 22 bases between. Looked up from germline, CDR1 is SGHVS and CDR2 is FQNEAQ. The CDR3 consists of 18 residues. The CDR3 sequence is CASSLERAGIWGNQPQHF. Written as DNA, the CDR3 is TGTGCCAGCAGCCTAGAGAGGGCCGGGATATGGGGCAATCAGCCCCAGCATTTT.

The chain joins TRBV10-3 to TRBJ2-2; TRBD1 matches at 9 bases. Germline V gives CDR1 ENHRY, CDR2 SYGVKD. The trim removed 4 bases at V and 2 bases at J, leaving 8 bases unmatched. The CDR3 is made up of 17 amino acids. The CDR3 reads CAISGGGQGSNTGELFF. In DNA, the CDR3 is TGTGCCATCAGTGGAGGGGGACAGGGATCAAACACCGGGGAGCTGTTTTTT.

The chain joins TRBV3-1 (or the pseudogene TRBV3-2) to TRBJ1-2, with D perhaps matching TRBD1 (5 bases). V was shortened by 4 bases and J by 8 bases, with 17 bases between the two germline ends. The V gene's germline CDR1 is LGHDT and CDR2 YNNKEL (reference sequence). The CDR3 is made up of 14 amino acids. CDR3 coding DNA: TGTGCCAGCAGCCCCCGCGGGGGGTTTAGCGGCTACACCTTC. It specifies CASSPRGGFSGYTF.

The chain is built from TRBV10-3 and TRBJ2-7, with 9 bases matching TRBD1. V gave up 6 bases and J gave up 4 bases; unmatched junction bases: 7. The length of the CDR3 is 14 residues. Germline assignment: CDR1 ENHRY and CDR2 SYGVKD. The CDR3 region has the DNA TGTGCCATCAGAAATCCCGGGACAGGGTACGAGCAGTACTTC. Protein sequence: CAIRNPGTGYEQYF.

The genes are TRBV7-8 and TRBJ2-7; the match to TRBD2 covers 7 bases. CDR3 length: 17 residues. Germline V gene lookup returns CDR1 SGHVS and CDR2 FQNEAQ. V gave up 5 bases and J gave up 3 bases; unmatched junction bases: 16. The CDR3 DNA reads TGTGCCAGCAGCATGACTAGCTTTAGTAGTACTTTCTACGAGCAGTACTTC. It specifies CASSMTSFSSTFYEQYF. Full variable domain (rest looked up from reference TRBV7-8 and TRBJ2-7): GAGVSQSPRYKVAKRGQDVALRCDPISGHVSLFWYQQALGQGPEFLTYFQNEAQLDKSGLPSDRFFAERPEGSVSTLKIQRTQQEDSAVYLCASSMTSFSSTFYEQYFGPGTRLTVT.

This chain uses TRBV5-8 with TRBJ2-2; unclear D gene. V was pared by 0 bases and J by 1 base, with 10 bases between. This CDR3 is built from 16 residues. Germline V gives CDR1 SGHTS, CDR2 YDEGEE. For the CDR3, the DNA is TGTGCCAGCAGCTTGGACGAAGCGTTGAACACCGGGGAGCTGTTTTTT. The encoded protein is CASSLDEALNTGELFF.

CDR3 loop: CASSLNSGRVVWTGELFF. CDR3 nucleotides: TGTGCCAGCAGCTTAAATTCAGGTCGCGTGGTTTGGACCGGGGAGCTGTTTTTT. V and J are TRBV11-3 and TRBJ2-2; no clear D. The V gene's germline CDR1 is SGHNT and CDR2 YENEEA. This CDR3 comprises 18 residues. Trimming left V 2 bases short and J 5 bases short, with 21 bases between.

This chain joins TRBV7-9 and TRBJ1-6; 10 nucleotides match TRBD1. V was pared by 2 bases and J by 7 bases, with 2 bases of the junction left unmatched. Looked up from germline, CDR1 is SEHNR and CDR2 is FQNEAQ (reference sequence). CDR3 length: 15 amino acids. This chain's CDR3 is CASSLWTGGNSPLHF. DNA for the CDR3: TGTGCCAGCAGCTTATGGACAGGGGGAAATTCACCCCTCCACTTT.

This CDR3 reads CASSSRTLTGAGETQYF. The DNA for the CDR3 is TGTGCCAGCAGCTCACGAACCCTCACAGGGGCCGGGGAGACCCAGTACTTC. This sequence joins TRBV11-2 and TRBJ2-5; 7 nucleotides align to TRBD1. Germline V CDR1 and CDR2: SGHAT, FQNNGV. There are 17 residues in the CDR3. V was pared by 4 bases and J by 5 bases, with 16 bases of the junction left unmatched.

This sequence joins TRBV2 and TRBJ1-4; tentative D call: TRBD1 (5 bases). V was clipped by 1 base and J by 0 bases, with 6 bases between them. Germline loops: CDR1 SNHLY, CDR2 FYNNEI. The CDR3 sequence is 15 residues long. CDR3 protein: CASSEGGATNEKLFF. The DNA of the CDR3 is TGTGCCAGCAGTGAAGGGGGGGCAACTAATGAAAAACTGTTTTTT.

This clone has just a few counts. The chain carries TRBV30 and TRBJ1-2; 7 positions match TRBD1. The CDR3 length is 15 residues. Germline values: CDR1 GTSNPN, CDR2 SVGIG (reference sequence). Trimming took 2 bases from V and 4 from J; bases not matched to a gene: 10. Written as DNA, the CDR3 is TGTGCCTGGAGTAACCCAAGGGGGCTGGGCTATGGCTACACCTTC. Translating gives CAWSNPRGLGYGYTF.

The chain links TRBV9 to TRBJ1-2; D gene uncertain. Germline lookup yields CDR1 SGDLS and CDR2 YYNGEE. Trimming cost V 2 bases and J 12 bases, with 26 bases left between them. The CDR3 is 16 amino acids. CDR3 residues: CASSVFASGERPMDTF. DNA for the CDR3: TGTGCCAGCAGCGTGTTTGCCTCCGGAGAGCGCCCTATGGACACCTTC.

This sequence joins TRBV7-9 and TRBJ2-7, with TRBD1 identical over 9 bases. The length of the CDR3 is 15 residues. Trimming at V came to 5 bases and at J to 3 bases, leaving 8 bases not matched to a gene. Germline V gene sequence: CDR1 SEHNR, CDR2 FQNEAQ (reference sequence). The CDR3 nucleotides read TGTGCCAGCAGCGCGGCGGGACAGGGTATCTACGAGCAGTACTTC. It codes for CASSAAGQGIYEQYF.

The chain uses TRBV30 and TRBJ2-5; TRBD1 aligns across 9 bases. Germline V lookup: CDR1 GTSNPN, CDR2 SVGIG (reference sequence). V trimming: 4 bases; J trimming: 7 bases; junction bases outside the gene matches: 16. The CDR3 loop spans 16 amino acids. CDR3 DNA: TGTGCCTGGAAGGCATCGGACAGGGGTACCTTGGCGACCCAGTACTTC. Protein product: CAWKASDRGTLATQYF.

This clone was seen a few times. The J gene is TRBJ2-1, the V gene TRBV4-2, with a possible D match to TRBD2 (5 bases). Trimming removed 0 bases from V and 0 bases from J, with 12 bases in between. The CDR3 length is 17 residues. Germline CDR1 is LGHNA and CDR2 is YNFKEQ. The CDR3 DNA follows: TGTGCCAGCAGCCAAGATGAGGAGCGGAGCTCCTACAATGAGCAGTTCTTC. Its protein is CASSQDEERSSYNEQFF.

This clone has only one observation. The chain has TRBV13 and TRBJ1-3; a possible D gene is TRBD1 (5 bases). The CDR3 consists of 15 residues. The V end lost 5 bases, the J end lost 1 base, and 12 bases lay between the germline ends. The germline V gene has CDR1 PRHDT and CDR2 FYEKMQ (reference sequence). In DNA, the CDR3 is TGTGCCAGCAGCCCTCCAGGGACTTCTGGAAACACCATATATTTT. It translates to CASSPPGTSGNTIYF.

The gene calls are TRBV9 and TRBJ2-7, with 14 bases matching TRBD2. This CDR3 region has 15 residues. Germline V gives CDR1 SGDLS, CDR2 YYNGEE. V lost 2 bases, J lost 9 bases, and 7 bases stayed unmatched. This chain's CDR3 is CASSVGTSGSGVQYF. The CDR3 DNA is TGTGCCAGCAGCGTCGGGACTAGCGGGAGCGGTGTGCAGTACTTC.

The rearrangement uses TRBV24-1 and TRBJ2-5; D possibly corresponds to TRBD2 (6 bases). The germline gives CDR1 KGHDR, CDR2 SFDVKD. V lost 1 base to trimming and J lost 5 bases, with 7 bases between them. There are 13 residues in the CDR3. The CDR3 sequence is CATSDFAGETQYF. CDR3 coding DNA: TGTGCCACCAGTGATTTTGCGGGGGAGACCCAGTACTTC.

The chain couples TRBV5-1 to TRBJ2-2; 7 positions match TRBD1. The junction had 18 bases not matched to a gene; V was cut back by 3 bases and J by 7 bases. There are 18 residues in the CDR3. Germline V gene sequence: CDR1 SGHRS, CDR2 YFSETQ. The CDR3 here is CASSSNPRPQGSVGELFF. In DNA, the CDR3 is TGCGCCAGCAGCTCTAACCCCCGGCCACAGGGGTCTGTCGGGGAGCTGTTTTTT. Supplemented by reference TRBV5-1 and TRBJ2-2, the full variable domain reads KAGVTQTPRYLIKTRGQQVTLSCSPISGHRSVSWYQQTPGQGLQFLFEYFSETQRNKGNFPGRFSGRQFSNSRSEMNVSTLELGDSALYLCASSSNPRPQGSVGELFFGEGSRLTVL.

This sequence joins TRBV19 and TRBJ1-5; D is possibly TRBD1 (6 bases). The germline V and J ends were trimmed by 9 bases and 4 bases, with 19 bases remaining between them. The CDR3 sequence is 15 residues long. Germline V gene sequence: CDR1 LNHDA, CDR2 SQIVND (reference sequence). CDR3 region: CASRNRARRNQPQHF. In DNA form, the CDR3 reads TGTGCCAGCAGAAACAGGGCGAGAAGGAATCAGCCCCAGCATTTT.

This clone was seen more than once but under ten times. The genes are TRBV6-2 or TRBV6-3 and TRBJ2-7, with D unclear. Germline V gives CDR1 MNHEY, CDR2 SVGEGT. Deletions cut 6 bases from V and 5 bases from J, with 11 bases between. The CDR3 loop spans 12 amino acids. The CDR3 reads CASSLLTHEQYF. The CDR3 DNA follows: TGTGCCAGCAGCCTACTAACCCACGAGCAGTACTTC.

In this sample, this clone turned up a few times. The chain employs TRBV16 and TRBJ2-2; possible D gene TRBD2, 6 bases. CDR3 size: 16 residues. CDR1 KGHSY and CDR2 FQNENV come from the germline V gene. Deletions cut 3 bases from V and 2 bases from J, with 13 bases between. The chain's CDR3 is CASSHGLAVNTGELFF. The CDR3, as DNA: TGTGCCAGCAGCCACGGTTTAGCGGTCAACACCGGGGAGCTGTTTTTT. The full variable domain, its missing parts supplied by reference TRBV16 and TRBJ2-2, is GEEVAQTPKHLVRGEGQKAKLYCAPIKGHSYVFWYQQVLKNEFKFLISFQNENVFDETGMPKERFSAKCLPNSPCSLEIQATKLEDSAVYFCASSHGLAVNTGELFFGEGSRLTVL.

In DNA, the CDR3 is TGCGCCAGCAGCCAAGGACAGGGTCAGAACACTGAAGCTTTCTTT. Translation: CASSQGQGQNTEAFF. The chain employs TRBV4-1 and TRBJ1-1; 7 bases match TRBD1. Germline CDR1 and CDR2: MGHRA and YSYEKL. This CDR3 contains 15 residues. J lost 1 base, V lost 1 base, and 3 bases had no gene match.

A single count supports this clone. V is TRBV30 and J is TRBJ2-7; 8 nucleotides agree with TRBD2. Germline CDR1 and CDR2: GTSNPN and SVGIG (reference sequence). The ends lost 0 bases at V and 1 base at J; junction bases unmatched: 5. The CDR3 covers 15 residues. CDR3 DNA: TGTGCCTGGAGTGTACTGAGCGGGGGTTCCTACGAGCAGTACTTC. It is translated as CAWSVLSGGSYEQYF.

The chain joins TRBV27 to TRBJ1-5; no clear D. Germline V gives CDR1 MNHEY, CDR2 SMNVEV (reference sequence). Deletions cut 5 bases from V and 4 bases from J, with 6 bases between. CDR3 length equals 12 residues. DNA of the CDR3: TGTGCCAGCAGTGCGACTAATCAGCCCCAGCATTTT. This codes for CASSATNQPQHF.